This T cell receptor beta chain was identified during a study of blood T cell repertoires in COVID-19. Across the whole study: Spain, Italy and the United States supplied samples that represented acute and convalescent COVID-19.

The data were produced by immunoSEQ multiplex PCR, yet TCRdb's version contains in-frame clones alone and is incomplete. The repertoire holds approximately 240,000 clones, with 80% to 95% as singletons. The sequenced sample consisted of PBMCs or T cells enriched from blood (not recorded which). This TCR derives from a woman in her late teens or twenties who had recovered from COVID-19.

The CDR3 coding sequence is TGTGCCAGCAGCCAAGATCTGGAAAAACTGTTTTTT. Translated, it gives CASSQDLEKLFF. The chain recombines TRBV14 with TRBJ1-4; no reliable D call. Per the germline V gene, CDR1 is SGHDN and CDR2 is FVKESK. The CDR3 is 12 amino acids. V was trimmed by 0 bases and J by 8 bases, leaving 4 bases between them.